The 15 T cell receptor beta chains in this list originate from one sample, sequenced in a study of shared clonotypes between healthy human individuals. Profiling relied on immunoSEQ multiplex PCR, and the TCRdb table lists in-frame clones only, not all of them. This sample has roughly 2,500,000 clones, with approximately 93% found just once. The material sequenced was naive CD4+ T cells from PBMCs. Described subset: CD45RA+ positively selected. All receptors derive from a man younger than 35 in good health. Some clones in this sample may be carry-over from other donors' samples.

The rearrangement links TRBV7-3 to TRBJ2-1, with 9 bases that match TRBD2. This CDR3 is built from 20 residues. V trimming: 1 base; J trimming: 1 base; junction bases outside the gene matches: 14. CDR1 SGHTA and CDR2 FQGTGA come from the germline V gene. The CDR3 nucleotides are TGTGCCAGCAGCTTAAGCAGGACACTAGCGGGCACCTTATCCTACAATGAGCAGTTCTTC. This encodes CASSLSRTLAGTLSYNEQFF.

The J gene is TRBJ2-1, the V gene TRBV29-1; D not resolved. This CDR3 region has 16 residues. In germline, CDR1 is SQVTM, CDR2 ANQGSEA. Trimming removed 6 bases at V and 0 bases at J, with 18 bases between. The DNA of the CDR3 is TGCAGCGTGGCCCAGAAGACGGGCAGCTCCTACAATGAGCAGTTCTTC. Encoded protein: CSVAQKTGSSYNEQFF.

V usage is TRBV2 and J usage is TRBJ2-1, with D perhaps TRBD2 (6 bases). CDR1 and CDR2 from the germline V gene are SNHLY and FYNNEI. This CDR3 contains 15 residues. V gave up 8 bases and J gave up 0 bases, with 14 bases separating them. The CDR3 DNA reads as TGTGCCAGCCGGCTAGCGAGAGACTCCTACAATGAGCAGTTCTTC. Protein sequence: CASRLARDSYNEQFF.

The chain joins TRBV10-3 to TRBJ2-7; a possible D gene is TRBD2 (6 bases). V shed 10 bases and J shed 2 bases, with 12 bases lying between them. Germline V gene sequence: CDR1 ENHRY, CDR2 SYGVKD. The CDR3 consists of 12 residues. The CDR3 protein is CASHSGTYEQYF. Here the CDR3 DNA reads TGTGCCAGCCATAGCGGAACCTACGAGCAGTACTTC.

This CDR3 reads CATSRVSLQSGANVLTF. The CDR3 nucleotides are TGTGCCACCAGCAGAGTAAGCCTGCAGTCTGGGGCCAACGTCCTGACTTTC. The V and J genes are TRBV15 and TRBJ2-6, with unresolved D. The length of the CDR3 is 17 residues. Germline V gives CDR1 LNHNV, CDR2 YYDKDF (reference sequence). V lost 1 base, J lost 1 base, and 11 bases lay in between. Drawing the rest from reference TRBV15 and TRBJ2-6, the complete variable domain is DAMVIQNPRYQVTQFGKPVTLSCSQTLNHNVMYWYQQKSSQAPKLLFHYYDKDFNNEADTPDNFQSRRPNTSFCFLDIRSPGLGDTAMYLCATSRVSLQSGANVLTFGAGSRLTVL.

V is TRBV7-6 and J is TRBJ2-5, with 9 bases aligning to TRBD1. The CDR3 contains 14 residues. The germline V gene encodes CDR1 SGHVS and CDR2 FNYEAQ. V shed 4 bases and J 4 bases; nucleotides not matched to a gene: 4. In DNA form, the CDR3 reads TGTGCCAGCAGCTCACAGGGGGCCGGAGAGACCCAGTACTTC. Amino acids: CASSSQGAGETQYF.

The chain has TRBV6-6 and TRBJ2-7, with D unresolved. CDR3 length: 12 amino acids. Trimming cost V 6 bases and J 3 bases, with 9 bases left between them. Germline assignment: CDR1 MNHNY and CDR2 SVGAGI (reference sequence). DNA of the CDR3: TGTGCCAGCAGGGGAAGAAACTACGAGCAGTACTTC. This encodes CASRGRNYEQYF.

This CDR3 is CASSIGWINTGELFF. The CDR3 DNA reads as TGTGCCAGTAGTATTGGGTGGATAAACACCGGGGAGCTGTTTTTT. This sequence joins TRBV19 and TRBJ2-2; D is unresolved. Trimming left V 3 bases short and J 2 bases short, with 10 bases between. Germline CDR1 is LNHDA and CDR2 is SQIVND (reference sequence). CDR3 length equals 15 residues.

The V and J genes are TRBV5-1 and TRBJ1-4, with 9 bases matching TRBD1. Germline V gene data show CDR1 as SGHRS and CDR2 as YFSETQ. Unmatched junction bases numbered 6, after V lost 4 bases and J lost 8 bases. The CDR3 totals 14 residues. The CDR3 DNA follows: TGCGCCAGCAGCACGGGACAGGGTTACGAAAAACTGTTTTTT. It is translated as CASSTGQGYEKLFF. Together with reference TRBV5-1 and TRBJ1-4, the CDR3 gives the full variable domain: KAGVTQTPRYLIKTRGQQVTLSCSPISGHRSVSWYQQTPGQGLQFLFEYFSETQRNKGNFPGRFSGRQFSNSRSEMNVSTLELGDSALYLCASSTGQGYEKLFFGSGTQLSVL.

Worth noting for this clone: The junction shows a germline mismatch at one end, possibly a read error. This chain connects TRBV5-1 to TRBJ2-3; 9 bases match TRBD2. CDR1 and CDR2 from the germline V gene are SGHRS and YFSETQ. This CDR3 region has 11 residues. CDR3: CASSFGTSRIF. The CDR3 DNA follows: TGCGCCAGCAGCTTTGGGACTAGCAGGATCTTT.

The chain recombines TRBV30 with TRBJ2-5; D perhaps matches TRBD1 (6 bases). The V and J ends lost 2 bases and 4 bases respectively, with 11 bases between them. This CDR3 contains 13 residues. Germline CDR1 GTSNPN, CDR2 SVGIG (reference sequence). This CDR3 is CAWSIGRGETQYF. In DNA, the CDR3 is TGTGCCTGGAGTATAGGCAGGGGAGAGACCCAGTACTTC.

About this clone itself: Other DNA sequences in this sample translate to the same CDR3. V and J are TRBV19 and TRBJ1-2; tentatively, D is TRBD1 (6 bases). V was clipped by 4 bases and J by 2 bases, with 8 bases between them. Looked up from germline, CDR1 is LNHDA and CDR2 is SQIVND (reference sequence). CDR3 length equals 13 residues. CDR3 coding DNA: TGTGCCAGTAGTAGAGGACAGAACTATGGCTACACCTTC. This gives the protein CASSRGQNYGYTF.

The rearrangement links TRBV7-3 to TRBJ1-1, with TRBD1 identical over 8 bases. The CDR3 has 16 amino acids. The germline V gene encodes CDR1 SGHTA and CDR2 FQGTGA. Trimming removed 4 bases from V and 3 bases from J; junction bases left unmatched: 10. The CDR3 nucleotides are TGTGCCAGCAGCTGGCGCTGGGACAGGAAGGACACTGAAGCTTTCTTT. This codes for CASSWRWDRKDTEAFF.

CDR3 protein: CAWRAGLHEQYF. The CDR3 DNA is TGTGCCTGGAGGGCGGGGCTTCACGAGCAGTACTTC. This sequence joins TRBV30 and TRBJ2-7; TRBD2 is a possible D gene (6 bases). The V end lost 3 bases, the J end lost 5 bases, and 11 bases lay between the germline ends. CDR1 and CDR2 from the germline V gene are GTSNPN and SVGIG (reference sequence). This CDR3 is 12 amino acids long.

The rearrangement uses TRBV5-1 and TRBJ2-5, with 7 bases fitting TRBD1. The CDR3 is 15 amino acids. CDR1 and CDR2 (germline): SGHRS, YFSETQ. V dropped 0 bases and J dropped 2; count of bases not matched to a gene: 4. As DNA, the CDR3 is TGCGCCAGCAGCTTGGTAGGGACAGTTCAAGAGACCCAGTACTTC. Protein sequence: CASSLVGTVQETQYF.